The present entry profiles one T cell receptor (beta chain) with its context. The antigen is unknown. CD8 cells classed as naive were CD45RO-negative and positively selected for CCR7, excluding terminally differentiated effector memory CD45RA+ cells. This specimen belongs to a study of shared clonotypes between healthy human individuals. Study observations and caveats: In four donors, around 5% of naive CD4 clonotypes appeared in common.

The V and J ends lost 4 bases and 6 bases respectively, with 15 bases between them. Germline V lookup: CDR1 MNHEY, CDR2 SMNVEV (reference sequence). This CDR3 has 14 amino acids. Clones were sequenced by immunoSEQ multiplex PCR, and TCRdb holds only the in-frame ones, with some missing. The profile shows about 2.1 million clones, around 93% of them singletons. Specimen: naive CD8+ T cells from PBMCs. This chain uses TRBV27 with TRBJ1-2; D gene uncertain. This TCR derives from a man aged 18 to 35 in good health. Some clones in this sample may be carry-over from other donors' samples. This chain's CDR3 is CASSYWPVQDGYTF. The CDR3 DNA follows: TGTGCCAGCAGTTACTGGCCAGTCCAAGATGGCTACACCTTC.